These 14 T cell receptor beta chains were all obtained from the same sample, sequenced in a study of T cell responses to AZD1222 COVID-19 vaccine. Generated by immunoSEQ multiplex PCR, the TCRdb table keeps only in-frame clones and is missing some. The sample includes fewer than 200,000 clones, just over 90% of them seen just once. The sequencing used peripheral blood, collected on day 0 of AZD1222 vaccination. These receptors all stem from an adult in good health.

The rearrangement uses TRBV5-6 and TRBJ1-2, with D uncertain. In germline, CDR1 is SGHDT, CDR2 YYEEEE. The CDR3 consists of 14 residues. The V and J ends lost 1 base and 4 bases respectively, with 11 bases between them. The CDR3: CASSLKPSGYGYTF. The CDR3 DNA follows: TGTGCCAGCAGCTTGAAACCCTCGGGCTATGGCTACACCTTC.

The chain employs TRBV5-5 and TRBJ2-7; 8 nucleotides match TRBD1. CDR1 and CDR2 from the germline V gene are SGHKS and YYEKEE (reference sequence). Trimming at V came to 5 bases and at J to 3 bases, leaving 7 bases not matched to a gene. The CDR3 covers 14 residues. This CDR3 is CASSTGTGLYEQYF. The CDR3 nucleotides are TGTGCCAGCAGTACCGGGACAGGTCTCTACGAGCAGTACTTC.

The chain is built from TRBV21-1 and TRBJ2-3; the table's D call TRBD1 went unverified against the DNA. TRBV21-1 is a pseudogene segment. The CDR3 spans 16 residues. CDR3 DNA: TGTGCCAGCAGCAAAGGGGAACAGGGGGCTACAGATACGCAGTATTTT. Encoded protein: CASSKGEQGATDTQYF.

This sequence joins TRBV14 and TRBJ1-1; D is undetermined. Per germline, CDR1 SGHDN and CDR2 FVKESK. V dropped 6 bases and J dropped 1 base, with 9 bases sitting between them. CDR3 length: 13 amino acids. The CDR3 DNA reads as TGTGCCAGCAGTGTACCCGGGAACACTGAAGCTTTCTTT. This sequence encodes CASSVPGNTEAFF.

This sequence joins TRBV7-9 and TRBJ2-7; D is possibly TRBD1 (5 bases). Germline-derived CDR1 and CDR2 are SEHNR and FQNEAQ (reference sequence). The germline V and J ends were trimmed by 5 bases and 4 bases, with 15 bases remaining between them. The CDR3 is 14 amino acids. CDR3 sequence reads: CASSPQGQGYEQYF. In DNA, the CDR3 is TGTGCCAGCAGCCCTCAGGGCCAGGGATACGAGCAGTACTTC.

CDR3 sequence: CASSPGLAGSTDTQYF. The CDR3, as DNA: TGCGCCAGCAGCCCGGGACTAGCGGGGTCCACAGATACGCAGTATTTT. The chain is built from TRBV5-1 and TRBJ2-3, with 13 bases identical to TRBD2. Trimming at V came to 4 bases and at J to 2 bases, leaving 4 bases not matched to a gene. The CDR3 runs to 16 residues. Germline lookup yields CDR1 SGHRS and CDR2 YFSETQ.

This chain connects TRBV27 to TRBJ1-1, with a possible D match to TRBD1 (5 bases). The CDR3 length is 13 residues. Trimming removed 3 bases at V and 3 bases at J, with 8 bases between. Germline lookup yields CDR1 MNHEY and CDR2 SMNVEV (reference sequence). CDR3 DNA: TGTGCCAGCAGTTTCCTAGGGGACACTGAAGCTTTCTTT. This sequence encodes CASSFLGDTEAFF.

This clone was recorded once. J is TRBJ1-5 and V is TRBV24-1; D remains unclear. Germline CDR1 and CDR2: KGHDR and SFDVKD. This CDR3 is 14 amino acids long. Trimming stripped 2 bases from V and 3 bases from J, with 7 bases between. Here the CDR3 DNA reads TGTGCCACCAGTGATTCGGCCGTCAATCAGCCCCAGCATTTT. Protein sequence: CATSDSAVNQPQHF.

V gene TRBV7-7 combines with J gene TRBJ1-1; tentative D call: TRBD1 (6 bases). Germline V gene lookup returns CDR1 SSHAT and CDR2 FNYEAQ (reference sequence). V was trimmed by 3 bases and J by 4 bases, leaving 9 bases between them. The CDR3 covers 13 residues. CDR3 sequence: CASSFRGSTEAFF. DNA of the CDR3: TGTGCCAGCAGCTTCAGGGGTAGCACTGAAGCTTTCTTT.

Comments on this clone: Other DNA sequences within the sample encode an identical CDR3. The chain links TRBV12-3 or TRBV12-4 to TRBJ1-2, with D uncertain. V lost 3 bases, J lost 8 bases, and 4 bases lay in between. The CDR3 consists of 10 residues. CDR3 region: CASSLNGYTF. The CDR3 DNA sequence: TGTGCCAGCAGTTTGAACGGCTACACCTTC.

The chain combines TRBV10-1 with TRBJ1-2, with TRBD1 matching over 8 bases. This CDR3 is 12 amino acids long. Trimming took 4 bases from V and 8 from J; bases not matched to a gene: 3. Germline CDR1 is WNHNN and CDR2 is SYGVQD (reference sequence). CDR3 sequence reads: CASSVDRVGYTF. In DNA form, the CDR3 reads TGCGCCAGCAGTGTGGACAGGGTCGGCTACACCTTC.

The chain recombines TRBV7-9 with TRBJ1-2; possible D gene TRBD1, 5 bases. V lost 0 bases and J 3 bases, leaving 8 bases between the germline ends. The CDR3 is 14 amino acids. Germline CDR1 reads SEHNR; CDR2 reads FQNEAQ (reference sequence). The CDR3 sequence: CASSLAGVDYGYTF. The DNA of the CDR3 is TGTGCCAGCAGCTTAGCGGGGGTAGACTATGGCTACACCTTC.

The chain links TRBV27 to TRBJ1-1; D call uncertain. The CDR3 runs 13 residues. V was clipped by 2 bases and J by 5 bases, with 9 bases between them. Looked up from germline, CDR1 is MNHEY and CDR2 is SMNVEV (reference sequence). DNA for the CDR3: TGTGCCAGCAGTTTAGGGAAGACAACTGAAGCTTTCTTT. Encoded protein: CASSLGKTTEAFF.

A single count supports this clone. This rearrangement joins TRBV19 to TRBJ1-4, with D unresolved. Trimming left V 6 bases short and J 6 bases short, with 14 bases between. Per germline, CDR1 LNHDA and CDR2 SQIVND (reference sequence). The CDR3 runs 14 residues. CDR3 nucleotides: TGTGCCAGTAGAGCCGAAAACAGATATGAAAAACTGTTTTTT. Translation: CASRAENRYEKLFF.